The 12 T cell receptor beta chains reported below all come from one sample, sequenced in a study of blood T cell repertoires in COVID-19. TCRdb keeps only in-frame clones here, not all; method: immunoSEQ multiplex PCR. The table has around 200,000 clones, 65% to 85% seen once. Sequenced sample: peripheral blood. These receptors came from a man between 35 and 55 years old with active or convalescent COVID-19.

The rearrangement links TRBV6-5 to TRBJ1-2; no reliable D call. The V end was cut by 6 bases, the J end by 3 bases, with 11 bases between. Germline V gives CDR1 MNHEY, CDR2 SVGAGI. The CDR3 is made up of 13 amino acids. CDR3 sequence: CASRGVKYYGYTF. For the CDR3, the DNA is TGTGCCAGCAGGGGAGTCAAATACTATGGCTACACCTTC.

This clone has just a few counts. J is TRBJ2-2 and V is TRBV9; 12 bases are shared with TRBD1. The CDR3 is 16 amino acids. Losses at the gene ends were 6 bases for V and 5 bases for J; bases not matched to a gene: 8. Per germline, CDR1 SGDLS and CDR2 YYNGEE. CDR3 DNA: TGTGCCAGCACTCGAGGGGACAGGGGGCTGACCGGGGAGCTGTTTTTT. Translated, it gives CASTRGDRGLTGELFF.

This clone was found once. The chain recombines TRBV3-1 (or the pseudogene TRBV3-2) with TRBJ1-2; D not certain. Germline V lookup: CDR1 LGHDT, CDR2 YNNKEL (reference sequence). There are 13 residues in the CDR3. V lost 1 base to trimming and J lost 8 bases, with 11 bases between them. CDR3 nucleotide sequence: TGTGCCAGCAGCCAAGGCCAGTCCTGGGGCTACACCTTC. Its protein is CASSQGQSWGYTF.

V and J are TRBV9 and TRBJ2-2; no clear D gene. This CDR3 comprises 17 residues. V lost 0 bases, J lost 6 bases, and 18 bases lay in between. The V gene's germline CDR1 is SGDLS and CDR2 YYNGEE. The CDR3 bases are TGTGCCAGCAGCGTAGAGTCTAGTTTTCAATTAGCCGGGGAGCTGTTTTTT. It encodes CASSVESSFQLAGELFF.

The CDR3 protein is CASSLRSSAVQETQYF. The CDR3 DNA is TGTGCCAGCAGCTTAAGGAGTAGCGCGGTCCAAGAGACCCAGTACTTC. The rearrangement uses TRBV7-2 and TRBJ2-5, with D perhaps TRBD2 (5 bases). The germline gives CDR1 SGHTA, CDR2 FQGNSA. There are 16 residues in the CDR3. V lost 2 bases to trimming and J lost 1 base, with 14 bases between them.

In nucleotides, the CDR3 is TGTGCCAGCAGCTTAGGGGGACAGCTGCTGTTTTTT. This translates into CASSLGGQLLFF. The chain is built from TRBV11-2 and TRBJ2-2, with 7 bases matching TRBD1. Germline loops: CDR1 SGHAT, CDR2 FQNNGV. After removal of 1 base from V and 13 bases from J, the junction contained 3 bases not matched to a gene. The CDR3 totals 12 residues.

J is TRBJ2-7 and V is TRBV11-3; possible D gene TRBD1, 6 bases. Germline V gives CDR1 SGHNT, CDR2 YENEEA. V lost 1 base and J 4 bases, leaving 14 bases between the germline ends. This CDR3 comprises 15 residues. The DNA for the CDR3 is TGTGCCAGCAGCTTAGGACAGGCCCGATTTTACGAGCAGTACTTC. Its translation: CASSLGQARFYEQYF.

CDR3 sequence reads: CASSFKGAVEAFF. Written as DNA, the CDR3 is TGTGCCAGCAGCTTCAAGGGGGCTGTTGAAGCTTTCTTT. The chain carries TRBV7-9 and TRBJ1-1; 7 bases are shared with TRBD1. This CDR3 has 13 amino acids. Germline V gives CDR1 SEHNR, CDR2 FQNEAQ (reference sequence). V shed 3 bases and J 7 bases; nucleotides not matched to a gene: 5.

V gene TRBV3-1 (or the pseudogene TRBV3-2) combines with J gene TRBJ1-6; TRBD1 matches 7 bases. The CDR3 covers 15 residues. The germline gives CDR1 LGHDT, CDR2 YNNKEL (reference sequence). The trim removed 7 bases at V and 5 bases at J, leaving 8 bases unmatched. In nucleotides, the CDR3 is TGTGCCAGCACTCGGGCCGGGACAGATAATTCACCCCTCCACTTT. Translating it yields CASTRAGTDNSPLHF.

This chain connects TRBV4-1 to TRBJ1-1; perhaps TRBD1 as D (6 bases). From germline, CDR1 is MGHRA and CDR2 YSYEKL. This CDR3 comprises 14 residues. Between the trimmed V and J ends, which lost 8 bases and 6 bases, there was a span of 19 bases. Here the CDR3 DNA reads TGCGCCAGCCGAACGGAGATTGGGGGCCCTGAAGCTTTCTTT. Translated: CASRTEIGGPEAFF.

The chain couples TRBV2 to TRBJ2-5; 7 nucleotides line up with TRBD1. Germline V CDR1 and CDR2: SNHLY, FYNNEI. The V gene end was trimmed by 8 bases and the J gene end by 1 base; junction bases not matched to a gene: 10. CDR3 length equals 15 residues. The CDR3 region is CASRAGTVVQETQYF. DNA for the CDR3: TGTGCCAGCCGAGCCGGGACAGTCGTCCAAGAGACCCAGTACTTC.

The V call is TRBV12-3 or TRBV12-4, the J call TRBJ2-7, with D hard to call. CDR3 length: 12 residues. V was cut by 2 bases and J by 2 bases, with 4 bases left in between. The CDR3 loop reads CASSLSAYEQYF. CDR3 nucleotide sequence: TGTGCCAGCAGTTTAAGCGCCTACGAGCAGTACTTC.